One sample yielded the 32 T cell receptor beta chains listed below, sequenced in a study of cytomegalovirus exposure and HLA in healthy donors. Primers included in the PCR were 60 Vbeta and 13 Jbeta primers. Produced via immunoSEQ multiplex PCR; TCRdb's table is partial and in-frame only. This repertoire shows 150,000 to 200,000 clones, roughly 83% found once; its top ten account for around 1.6%. Sequencing used PBMCs. These receptors were collected from a young woman in good health and CMV-seronegative.

This chain connects TRBV6-1 to TRBJ2-1; D gene ambiguous. There are 16 residues in the CDR3. Per the germline V gene, CDR1 is MNHNS and CDR2 is SASEGT. The V end was cut by 2 bases, the J end by 2 bases, with 13 bases between. CDR3 region: CASSERHTRTYNEQFF. As DNA, the CDR3 is TGTGCCAGCAGTGAACGGCATACGAGGACCTACAATGAGCAGTTCTTC.

V is TRBV14 and J is TRBJ2-2; D might be TRBD1 (6 bases). The CDR3 sequence is 13 residues long. The V and J ends lost 4 bases and 5 bases respectively, with 8 bases between them. The germline V gene encodes CDR1 SGHDN and CDR2 FVKESK. The CDR3 spells CASSRGGTGELFF. In DNA, the CDR3 is TGTGCCAGCAGCCGAGGGGGAACCGGGGAGCTGTTTTTT.

The chain has TRBV30 and TRBJ2-1, with D perhaps TRBD1 (6 bases). This CDR3 spans 15 amino acids. Trimming removed 0 bases from V and 7 bases from J, with 16 bases in between. Germline-derived CDR1 and CDR2 are GTSNPN and SVGIG (reference sequence). The CDR3 reads CAWSVKQGGSNEQFF. CDR3 DNA sequence: TGTGCCTGGAGTGTAAAACAGGGTGGGTCGAATGAGCAGTTCTTC. The full variable domain, with the rest looked up from reference TRBV30 and TRBJ2-1, is SQTIHQWPATLVQPVGSPLSLECTVEGTSNPNLYWYRQAAGRGLQLLFYSVGIGQISSEVPQNLSASRPQDRQFILSSKKLLLSDSGFYLCAWSVKQGGSNEQFFGPGTRLTVL.

V and J are TRBV7-2 and TRBJ2-3; D remains unclear. The CDR3 sequence is 16 residues long. Trimming pared 4 bases from V and 4 bases from J, leaving 18 bases between. Germline V lookup: CDR1 SGHTA, CDR2 FQGNSA. The CDR3 loop reads CASSSRGESAADTQYF. CDR3 sequence (DNA): TGTGCCAGCAGCTCCCGAGGCGAATCCGCGGCAGATACGCAGTATTTT.

A few counts support this clone. The V gene is TRBV2, the J gene TRBJ2-7; a weak D match, TRBD1 (6 bases). There are 14 residues in the CDR3. Trimming removed 6 bases at V and 4 bases at J, with 16 bases between. Looked up from germline, CDR1 is SNHLY and CDR2 is FYNNEI. In DNA form, the CDR3 reads TGTGCCAGCAGCCGAAGGCAACAGGGTTACGAGCAGTACTTC. Amino acids: CASSRRQQGYEQYF.

This chain uses TRBV5-1 with TRBJ1-1; 9 bases agree with TRBD1. The J segment lost 4 bases and the V segment lost 9 bases, leaving 13 bases of the junction unmatched. The CDR3 runs to 15 residues. The germline V gene has CDR1 SGHRS and CDR2 YFSETQ. In DNA form, the CDR3 reads TGCGCCACCTCGGGGGGGACAGGGTGGGGCACTGAAGCTTTCTTT. It yields the protein CATSGGTGWGTEAFF.

This chain joins TRBV12-1 and TRBJ1-4; the D segment call TRBD1 is taken from the table without a DNA check. TRBV12-1 is given as a pseudogene. There are 17 residues in the CDR3. CDR3 coding DNA: TGTGCCAGCAGCCTGAACCGACACAGGATCCTTAATGAAAAGCTGTTTTTT. It codes for CASSLNRHRILNEKLFF.

This rearrangement joins TRBV19 to TRBJ1-5; no reliable D call. CDR3 length: 14 residues. Trimming took 1 base from V and 4 from J, leaving 8 bases between them. CDR1 LNHDA and CDR2 SQIVND come from the germline V gene (reference sequence). This CDR3 is CASSIGEFNQPQHF. The CDR3 bases are TGTGCCAGTAGTATAGGGGAGTTTAATCAGCCCCAGCATTTT.

CDR3 residues: CASSLGAGPYNEQFF. The CDR3 DNA sequence: TGTGCCAGCAGCTTAGGAGCGGGTCCCTACAATGAGCAGTTCTTC. The rearrangement links TRBV7-2 to TRBJ2-1, with D perhaps matching TRBD2 (6 bases). The CDR3 covers 15 residues. Looked up from germline, CDR1 is SGHTA and CDR2 is FQGNSA. V shed 1 base and J shed 2 bases, with 9 bases lying between them. The variable domain in full, completed from reference TRBV7-2 and TRBJ2-1, reads GAGVSQSPSNKVTEKGKDVELRCDPISGHTALYWYRQSLGQGLEFLIYFQGNSAPDKSGLPSDRFSAERTGGSVSTLTIQRTQQEDSAVYLCASSLGAGPYNEQFFGPGTRLTVL.

This chain links TRBV11-3 with TRBJ2-7, with D maybe TRBD1 (6 bases). Germline values: CDR1 SGHNT, CDR2 YENEEA. V lost 5 bases and J 8 bases, leaving 13 bases between the germline ends. The CDR3 totals 12 residues. CDR3: CASSRTETKQYF. For the CDR3, the DNA is TGTGCCAGCAGCCGGACAGAGACGAAGCAGTACTTC. The full variable domain, completed using reference TRBV11-3 and TRBJ2-7, is EAGVVQSPRYKIIEKKQPVAFWCNPISGHNTLYWYLQNLGQGPELLIRYENEEAVDDSQLPKDRFSAERLKGVDSTLKIQPAELGDSAVYLCASSRTETKQYFGPGTRLTVT.

This chain links TRBV19 with TRBJ2-7; 12 bases fit TRBD1. V lost 4 bases to trimming and J lost 5 bases; unmatched junction nucleotides: 3. Germline CDR1 and CDR2: LNHDA and SQIVND (reference sequence). This CDR3 comprises 14 residues. The CDR3 coding sequence is TGTGCCAGTAGTAGGGACAGGGGGCGTAACGAGCAGTACTTC. This encodes CASSRDRGRNEQYF.

The chain recombines TRBV6-4 with TRBJ1-1; 8 bases agree with TRBD1. In germline, CDR1 is MRHNA, CDR2 SNTAGT. V lost 6 bases, J lost 2 bases, and 11 bases stayed unmatched. CDR3 length equals 16 residues. The CDR3 region is CASRGWFGQGNTEAFF. CDR3 sequence (DNA): TGTGCCAGCAGAGGATGGTTCGGACAGGGCAACACTGAAGCTTTCTTT.

The chain employs TRBV19 and TRBJ1-4; D unclear. The germline V gene has CDR1 LNHDA and CDR2 SQIVND (reference sequence). The CDR3 extends over 14 amino acids. Trimming left V 4 bases short and J 1 base short, with 7 bases between. The CDR3: CASSNSITNEKLFF. Written as DNA, the CDR3 is TGTGCCAGTAGTAACAGTATAACTAATGAAAAACTGTTTTTT.

The CDR3 reads CASRTGQGPPRDEKLFF. The CDR3 DNA reads as TGTGCCAGCAGGACCGGACAGGGCCCACCGAGAGATGAAAAACTGTTTTTT. The J gene is TRBJ1-4, the V gene TRBV21-1; TRBD1 is taken as the D call from the table, unchecked against the DNA. TRBV21-1 is a known pseudogene. The length of the CDR3 is 17 residues.

This sequence joins TRBV6-1 and TRBJ1-1; 8 positions match TRBD1. This CDR3 has 13 residues. The trim removed 6 bases at V and 6 bases at J, leaving 6 bases unmatched. In germline, CDR1 is MNHNS, CDR2 SASEGT. CDR3 nucleotide sequence: TGTGCCAGCAGAAACAGGGGGTTCGCTGAAGCTTTCTTT. Its protein product is CASRNRGFAEAFF.

The chain combines TRBV7-9 with TRBJ1-5, with TRBD1 as a possible D gene (5 bases). Trimming pared 1 base from V and 6 bases from J, leaving 19 bases between. The CDR3 has 17 amino acids. The germline CDR1 and CDR2 sequences are SEHNR and FQNEAQ (reference sequence). The CDR3 sequence is CASSLGAGRDYGQPQHF. As DNA, the CDR3 is TGTGCCAGCAGCTTAGGTGCTGGCAGGGATTACGGTCAGCCCCAGCATTTT.

This sequence joins TRBV5-1 and TRBJ1-1; 9 positions agree with TRBD1. The ends lost 7 bases at V and 4 bases at J; junction bases unmatched: 8. Germline CDR1 and CDR2: SGHRS and YFSETQ. There are 14 residues in the CDR3. CDR3 sequence reads: CASRRDRVRTEAFF. The CDR3 DNA is TGCGCCAGCCGCCGGGACAGGGTACGCACTGAAGCTTTCTTT.

The V and J genes are TRBV27 and TRBJ2-7, with a tentative D call TRBD1 (5 bases). The V end was cut by 3 bases, the J end by 4 bases, with 13 bases between. The length of the CDR3 is 14 residues. Germline V gene data show CDR1 as MNHEY and CDR2 as SMNVEV (reference sequence). DNA of the CDR3: TGTGCCAGCAGTTTCGTAGGGGCACAATACGAGCAGTACTTC. This encodes CASSFVGAQYEQYF.

This clone was counted a single time. The V gene is TRBV19, the J gene TRBJ1-2; a possible D gene is TRBD1 (6 bases). Trimming took 7 bases from V and 7 from J, leaving 25 bases between them. CDR1 is LNHDA, CDR2 SQIVND, per germline (reference sequence). CDR3 length equals 16 residues. The CDR3 DNA follows: TGTGCCAGTACCCCACTCGAGGGGGGGCGCCTTCGTGGCTACACCTTC. Translating it yields CASTPLEGGRLRGYTF.

This clone was recorded only once. Germline and junction disagree at one end, which may indicate a read error. The chain combines TRBV5-1 with TRBJ2-6; the D gene is possibly TRBD1 (6 bases). The germline V gene encodes CDR1 SGHRS and CDR2 YFSETQ. This CDR3 has 18 residues. CDR3 sequence: CASSTGQTAYSGANGLTF. The CDR3 region has the DNA TGCGCCAGCAGCACCGGACAGACGGCGTACTCTGGGGCCAACGGCCTGACTTTC.

Only one count was recorded for this clone. The J gene is TRBJ2-2, the V gene TRBV12-2; the table's D call TRBD2 went unverified against the DNA. TRBV12-2 is described as a pseudogene. The CDR3 is 18 residues long. CDR3 nucleotides: TGTGCAAGTCGCTCCAGATACCGACTATGCGGGAACACCGGGGAGCTGTTTTTT. Amino acid sequence: CASRSRYRLCGNTGELFF.

The V gene is TRBV19, the J gene TRBJ2-3; 7 bases are a match to TRBD1. CDR1 is LNHDA and CDR2 is SQIVND in the germline V gene (reference sequence). The CDR3 sequence is 16 residues long. The J segment lost 0 bases and the V segment lost 4 bases, leaving 7 bases of the junction unmatched. The CDR3, as DNA: TGTGCCAGTAGTACGGGACAGCGTTCTAGCACAGATACGCAGTATTTT. Protein product: CASSTGQRSSTDTQYF.

The rearrangement joins TRBV7-9 to TRBJ2-3; maybe TRBD2 (5 bases). Trimming removed 1 base from V and 2 bases from J, with 13 bases in between. The CDR3 is 16 amino acids. The V gene's germline CDR1 is SEHNR and CDR2 FQNEAQ (reference sequence). CDR3 protein: CASSLDPAAPTDTQYF. The CDR3 nucleotides read TGTGCCAGCAGCTTAGATCCAGCGGCGCCCACAGATACGCAGTATTTT.

This clone was detected only once. V is TRBV11-2 and J is TRBJ1-2; TRBD1 is a possible D gene (6 bases). Between the trimmed V and J ends, which lost 4 bases and 6 bases, there was a span of 18 bases. Germline loops: CDR1 SGHAT, CDR2 FQNNGV. The CDR3 has 15 amino acids. The CDR3 nucleotides read TGTGCCAGCAGCTCAGGGGTACAGGGAGGGCATGGCTACACCTTC. Its protein product is CASSSGVQGGHGYTF.

The rearrangement links TRBV11-2 to TRBJ1-1, with 8 bases matching TRBD1. The CDR3 consists of 16 residues. J lost 5 bases, V lost 4 bases, and 12 bases had no gene match. Germline V gives CDR1 SGHAT, CDR2 FQNNGV. The CDR3 coding sequence is TGTGCCAGCAGCTCGGACCCCGACAGGGGCAGAACTGAAGCTTTCTTT. This encodes CASSSDPDRGRTEAFF.

This chain links TRBV29-1 with TRBJ2-7; the match to TRBD1 covers 8 bases. The CDR3 totals 13 residues. In germline, CDR1 is SQVTM, CDR2 ANQGSEA. The ends lost 4 bases at V and 5 bases at J; junction bases unmatched: 7. The CDR3 coding sequence is TGCAGCGTTGTCCAGGGGGCTGTGGACGAGCAGTACTTC. Translated: CSVVQGAVDEQYF.

The rearrangement links TRBV4-1 to TRBJ1-2; D is possibly TRBD1 (5 bases). CDR3 length: 18 residues. V gave up 1 base and J gave up 4 bases, with 22 bases separating them. CDR1 and CDR2 from the germline V gene are MGHRA and YSYEKL. The CDR3 DNA reads as TGCGCCAGCAGCCAAGTCGCGGGGCGGGCGGGTATGGTCTATGGCTACACCTTC. Translation: CASSQVAGRAGMVYGYTF.

The rearrangement links TRBV20-1 to TRBJ2-7, with D hard to call. This CDR3 contains 11 residues. Trimming pared 6 bases from V and 3 bases from J, leaving 9 bases between. Germline lookup yields CDR1 DFQATT and CDR2 SNEGSKA (reference sequence). The CDR3 DNA sequence: TGCAGTGCGAAACCCGGCTACGAGCAGTACTTC. This codes for CSAKPGYEQYF.

This chain links TRBV28 with TRBJ2-5; no clear D gene. CDR3 length equals 11 residues. V gave up 6 bases and J gave up 3 bases, with 5 bases separating them. Per the germline V gene, CDR1 is MDHEN and CDR2 is SYDVKM. CDR3 residues: CASSVKETQYF. CDR3 nucleotides: TGTGCCAGCAGCGTAAAAGAGACCCAGTACTTC. Full variable domain (rest looked up from reference TRBV28 and TRBJ2-5): DVKVTQSSRYLVKRTGEKVFLECVQDMDHENMFWYRQDPGLGLRLIYFSYDVKMKEKGDIPEGYSVSREKKERFSLILESASTNQTSMYLCASSVKETQYFGPGTRLLVL.

The rearrangement links TRBV6-1 to TRBJ1-2, with D perhaps TRBD1 (6 bases). Germline values: CDR1 MNHNS, CDR2 SASEGT. The CDR3 extends over 16 amino acids. The germline V and J ends were trimmed by 0 bases and 3 bases, with 14 bases remaining between them. CDR3 amino acids: CASSEAVRGAYYGYTF. The CDR3 DNA reads TGTGCCAGCAGTGAAGCGGTGCGGGGGGCATACTATGGCTACACCTTC.

The CDR3 bases are TGTGCCTGGACCCCTAATTCGGCGGGAGGCTACACCTTC. It translates to CAWTPNSAGGYTF. The chain is built from TRBV30 and TRBJ1-2; D is undetermined. Trimming removed 4 bases at V and 8 bases at J, with 17 bases between. The CDR3 length is 13 residues. The germline CDR1 and CDR2 sequences are GTSNPN and SVGIG (reference sequence). The variable domain in full, completed from reference TRBV30 and TRBJ1-2, reads SQTIHQWPATLVQPVGSPLSLECTVEGTSNPNLYWYRQAAGRGLQLLFYSVGIGQISSEVPQNLSASRPQDRQFILSSKKLLLSDSGFYLCAWTPNSAGGYTFGSGTRLTVV.

This clone showed up just a few times. The chain is built from TRBV5-5 and TRBJ1-2, with a possible D match to TRBD1 (6 bases). CDR3 length equals 15 residues. Looked up from germline, CDR1 is SGHKS and CDR2 is YYEKEE (reference sequence). Trimming shortened V by 4 bases and J by 5 bases, and 18 bases separated the two germline ends. The DNA of the CDR3 is TGTGCCAGCAGCCTTCGACAGGACCTGGGGTATGGCTACACCTTC. It is translated as CASSLRQDLGYGYTF.